One and the same sample provided the 17 T cell receptor beta chains below, sequenced in a study of shared clonotypes between healthy human individuals. TCRdb's table, derived via immunoSEQ multiplex PCR, lists solely in-frame clones and lacks some. Of about 1.1 million clones listed, about 80% are singletons. The material sequenced was memory CD4+ T cells from PBMCs. The subset denotes: CD45RA-negative fraction. All receptors come from a man between 18 and 29 years old in good health. Some clones in this sample may be carry-over from other donors' samples.

The rearrangement links TRBV28 to TRBJ1-1, with D possibly TRBD1 on 5 matching bases. CDR1 and CDR2 from the germline V gene are MDHEN and SYDVKM. This CDR3 has 15 amino acids. V lost 8 bases, J lost 7 bases, and 23 bases lay in between. CDR3 residues: CASGTRNPGTLEAFF. The DNA for the CDR3 is TGTGCCAGCGGAACTCGCAACCCAGGGACCCTTGAAGCTTTCTTT.

The chain couples TRBV9 to TRBJ1-3; D is undetermined. Trimming shortened V by 5 bases and J by 0 bases, and 9 bases separated the two germline ends. The V gene's germline CDR1 is SGDLS and CDR2 YYNGEE. This CDR3 spans 14 amino acids. The CDR3 sequence: CASRATASGNTIYF. The CDR3 region has the DNA TGTGCCAGCAGAGCGACGGCCTCTGGAAACACCATATATTTT.

The chain combines TRBV11-3 with TRBJ2-1; TRBD2 might be the D (6 bases). The germline gives CDR1 SGHNT, CDR2 YENEEA. The CDR3 extends over 13 amino acids. Trimming stripped 5 bases from V and 10 bases from J, with 15 bases between. The CDR3 nucleotides read TGTGCCAGCAGCCCCGGGACTCCTGAAGAGCAGTTCTTC. Translating gives CASSPGTPEEQFF.

The CDR3 loop reads CASSLNPTGSGPATQYF. The CDR3 region has the DNA TGCGCCAGCAGCTTGAACCCTACAGGGTCGGGCCCGGCTACGCAGTATTTT. The genes are TRBV5-1 and TRBJ2-3; D may be TRBD1 (6 bases). Trimming cost V 1 base and J 8 bases, with 23 bases left between them. The CDR3 is 17 residues long. The germline V gene has CDR1 SGHRS and CDR2 YFSETQ.

The rearrangement uses TRBV6-1 and TRBJ2-7, with a possible D match to TRBD2 (5 bases). The CDR3 has 13 residues. V was trimmed by 4 bases and J by 4 bases, leaving 11 bases between them. Germline V CDR1 and CDR2: MNHNS, SASEGT. This CDR3 reads CASSVRAIYEQYF. CDR3 bases: TGTGCCAGCAGTGTGCGGGCTATTTACGAGCAGTACTTC.

The gene calls are TRBV5-4 and TRBJ2-2; D may correspond to TRBD1 or TRBD2 (5 bases each). CDR1 is SGHNT and CDR2 is YYREEE in the germline V gene (reference sequence). Trimming removed 0 bases at V and 6 bases at J, with 21 bases between. This CDR3 comprises 18 residues. CDR3 loop: CASSLAGVWGSGAGELFF. The CDR3, as DNA: TGTGCCAGCAGCTTGGCCGGTGTGTGGGGGAGTGGGGCCGGGGAGCTGTTTTTT.

This sequence joins TRBV28 and TRBJ2-7; the D is unclear. The germline V gene encodes CDR1 MDHEN and CDR2 SYDVKM. This CDR3 is built from 12 residues. V lost 6 bases to trimming and J lost 3 bases, with 9 bases between them. The CDR3 DNA sequence: TGTGCCAGCAGCGGCAGATTCTACGAGCAGTACTTC. This sequence encodes CASSGRFYEQYF.

The gene calls are TRBV10-3 and TRBJ1-1, with 8 bases aligning to TRBD1. The CDR3 runs 12 residues. Germline V lookup: CDR1 ENHRY, CDR2 SYGVKD. J gave up 6 bases and V 11 bases, and 8 bases lay outside the gene matches. The CDR3 sequence: CAAADRVSEAFF. The CDR3 DNA follows: TGTGCCGCGGCGGACAGGGTTTCTGAAGCTTTCTTT.

The chain recombines TRBV4-1 with TRBJ2-1, with 10 bases matching TRBD2. The ends lost 4 bases at V and 6 bases at J; junction bases unmatched: 15. Germline V gene lookup returns CDR1 MGHRA and CDR2 YSYEKL. The CDR3 length is 18 residues. The CDR3 protein is CASSPSLALSGRFNEQFF. DNA for the CDR3: TGCGCCAGCAGCCCCTCCCTTGCTCTTAGCGGGAGGTTCAATGAGCAGTTCTTC.

On this clone itself: This same CDR3 is encoded by further DNA sequences in the sample. The gene calls are TRBV5-1 and TRBJ1-1; possible D gene TRBD1, 5 bases. This CDR3 has 14 residues. V lost 3 bases and J 0 bases, leaving 9 bases between the germline ends. From germline, CDR1 is SGHRS and CDR2 YFSETQ. The CDR3 sequence is CASSWDGMNTEAFF. The CDR3, as DNA: TGCGCCAGCAGCTGGGACGGGATGAACACTGAAGCTTTCTTT.

About this clone: At the DNA level, this CDR3 is encoded by other sequences in the same sample as well. The chain joins TRBV30 to TRBJ2-7, with TRBD2 matching over 7 bases. CDR1 and CDR2 (germline): GTSNPN, SVGIG (reference sequence). Losses at the gene ends were 0 bases for V and 0 bases for J; bases not matched to a gene: 2. The CDR3 totals 14 residues. The CDR3 loop reads CAWSVGGSSYEQYF. The DNA of the CDR3 is TGTGCCTGGAGTGTCGGCGGGAGCTCCTACGAGCAGTACTTC.

This clone has only a few counts. The genes are TRBV27 and TRBJ1-1; a weak D match, TRBD1 (5 bases). Looked up from germline, CDR1 is MNHEY and CDR2 is SMNVEV (reference sequence). This CDR3 has 13 amino acids. With 6 bases removed from V and 7 bases from J, the gap between germline ends came to 15 bases. For the CDR3, the DNA is TGTGCCAGCAGACTCAGGGCTCGCCGTGAAGCTTTCTTT. The encoded protein is CASRLRARREAFF.

The chain recombines TRBV11-3 with TRBJ2-2; D is unresolved. The length of the CDR3 is 14 residues. Trimming removed 0 bases at V and 4 bases at J, with 6 bases between. From germline, CDR1 is SGHNT and CDR2 YENEEA. The CDR3 is CASSLDSFTGELFF. The CDR3 DNA reads TGTGCCAGCAGCTTAGATAGCTTCACCGGGGAGCTGTTTTTT.

In this sample, this clone turned up once. The chain uses TRBV18 and TRBJ2-1, with a weak D call TRBD2 (5 bases). The V end lost 3 bases, the J end lost 12 bases, and 12 bases lay between the germline ends. This CDR3 is 12 amino acids long. Germline V gene data show CDR1 as KGHSH and CDR2 as LQKENI. CDR3 nucleotides: TGTGCCAGCTCACCCTTCACGGGGTGGCAGTTCTTC. This sequence encodes CASSPFTGWQFF. The full variable domain, rest sourced from reference TRBV18 and TRBJ2-1, is NAGVMQNPRHLVRRRGQEARLRCSPMKGHSHVYWYRQLPEEGLKFMVYLQKENIIDESGMPKERFSAEFPKEGPSILRIQQVVRGDSAAYFCASSPFTGWQFFGPGTRLTVL.

The chain combines TRBV7-3 with TRBJ2-2, with TRBD1 matching over 8 bases. CDR3 size: 14 residues. The germline gives CDR1 SGHTA, CDR2 FQGTGA. V was pared by 5 bases and J by 5 bases, with 4 bases of the junction left unmatched. The chain's CDR3 is CASSKTGGTGELFF. The CDR3 nucleotides read TGTGCCAGCAGCAAAACAGGGGGTACCGGGGAGCTGTTTTTT.

The table lists this clone with a few counts. The V call is TRBV4-2, the J call TRBJ2-3; TRBD2 matches 11 bases. CDR1 and CDR2 from the germline V gene are LGHNA and YNFKEQ. Trimming took 5 bases from V and 4 from J; bases not matched to a gene: 8. This CDR3 is built from 16 residues. The CDR3 DNA follows: TGTGCCAGCAGCATCTCGGGGACTAGCGGCTCAGATACGCAGTATTTT. It encodes CASSISGTSGSDTQYF.

Notes on this clone: The same CDR3 is also encoded by other DNA sequences in this sample. The chain recombines TRBV11-2 with TRBJ1-5; D may be TRBD1 (5 bases). The CDR3 contains 13 residues. V was cut by 3 bases and J by 5 bases, with 8 bases left in between. Germline loops: CDR1 SGHAT, CDR2 FQNNGV. The CDR3 DNA reads TGTGCCAGCAGCTTCCGGGGCGATCAGCCCCAGCATTTT. It translates to CASSFRGDQPQHF.